This entry describes one T cell receptor beta chain. Its target is not known. With the Oncomine TCR Beta short-read assay, DNA from cultured CD4+ T cells was sequenced. Using its own MiXCR run on the PCR reads, TCRdb lists one record per CDR3 protein. The sample yields 15,000 to 20,000 distinct CDR3 sequences, just under 30% seen once. Noted treatment: roughly nine-day PBMC culture with coronavirus spike peptide pools or control peptides (ViraFEST assay). V was clipped by 5 bases and J by 6 bases; unmatched bases: 6. This CDR3 spans 15 amino acids. This entry comes from a study of vaccination and CD4 T cells after COVID-19. Notes on the study in general: Convalescent patients' clones that were vaccine-specific were spike mono-reactive in 304 of 307 cases.

The sequenced material came from cultured CD4+ T cells from blood. The sequence derives from a human donor with COVID-19. This chain connects TRBV12-3 or TRBV12-4 to TRBJ2-7; 14 bases map to TRBD2. The CDR3 DNA reads as TGTGCCAGCAGTCTAGGGACTAGCGGGGGACTCGAGCAGTACTTC. This gives the protein CASSLGTSGGLEQYF.